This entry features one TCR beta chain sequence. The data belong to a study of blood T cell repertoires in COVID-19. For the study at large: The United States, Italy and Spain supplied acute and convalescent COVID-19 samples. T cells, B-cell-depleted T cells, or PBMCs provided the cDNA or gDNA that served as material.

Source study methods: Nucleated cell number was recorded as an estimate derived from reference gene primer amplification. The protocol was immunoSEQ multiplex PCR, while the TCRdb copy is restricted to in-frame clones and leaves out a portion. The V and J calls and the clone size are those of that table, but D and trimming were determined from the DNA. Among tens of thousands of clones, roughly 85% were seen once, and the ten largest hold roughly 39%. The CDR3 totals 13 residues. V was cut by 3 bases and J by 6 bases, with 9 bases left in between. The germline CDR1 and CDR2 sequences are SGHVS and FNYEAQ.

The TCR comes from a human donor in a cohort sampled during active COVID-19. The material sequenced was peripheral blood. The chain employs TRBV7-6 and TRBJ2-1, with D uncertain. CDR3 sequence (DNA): TGTGCCAGCAGCTTCGTCGGCGGCAATGAGCAGTTCTTC. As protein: CASSFVGGNEQFF.